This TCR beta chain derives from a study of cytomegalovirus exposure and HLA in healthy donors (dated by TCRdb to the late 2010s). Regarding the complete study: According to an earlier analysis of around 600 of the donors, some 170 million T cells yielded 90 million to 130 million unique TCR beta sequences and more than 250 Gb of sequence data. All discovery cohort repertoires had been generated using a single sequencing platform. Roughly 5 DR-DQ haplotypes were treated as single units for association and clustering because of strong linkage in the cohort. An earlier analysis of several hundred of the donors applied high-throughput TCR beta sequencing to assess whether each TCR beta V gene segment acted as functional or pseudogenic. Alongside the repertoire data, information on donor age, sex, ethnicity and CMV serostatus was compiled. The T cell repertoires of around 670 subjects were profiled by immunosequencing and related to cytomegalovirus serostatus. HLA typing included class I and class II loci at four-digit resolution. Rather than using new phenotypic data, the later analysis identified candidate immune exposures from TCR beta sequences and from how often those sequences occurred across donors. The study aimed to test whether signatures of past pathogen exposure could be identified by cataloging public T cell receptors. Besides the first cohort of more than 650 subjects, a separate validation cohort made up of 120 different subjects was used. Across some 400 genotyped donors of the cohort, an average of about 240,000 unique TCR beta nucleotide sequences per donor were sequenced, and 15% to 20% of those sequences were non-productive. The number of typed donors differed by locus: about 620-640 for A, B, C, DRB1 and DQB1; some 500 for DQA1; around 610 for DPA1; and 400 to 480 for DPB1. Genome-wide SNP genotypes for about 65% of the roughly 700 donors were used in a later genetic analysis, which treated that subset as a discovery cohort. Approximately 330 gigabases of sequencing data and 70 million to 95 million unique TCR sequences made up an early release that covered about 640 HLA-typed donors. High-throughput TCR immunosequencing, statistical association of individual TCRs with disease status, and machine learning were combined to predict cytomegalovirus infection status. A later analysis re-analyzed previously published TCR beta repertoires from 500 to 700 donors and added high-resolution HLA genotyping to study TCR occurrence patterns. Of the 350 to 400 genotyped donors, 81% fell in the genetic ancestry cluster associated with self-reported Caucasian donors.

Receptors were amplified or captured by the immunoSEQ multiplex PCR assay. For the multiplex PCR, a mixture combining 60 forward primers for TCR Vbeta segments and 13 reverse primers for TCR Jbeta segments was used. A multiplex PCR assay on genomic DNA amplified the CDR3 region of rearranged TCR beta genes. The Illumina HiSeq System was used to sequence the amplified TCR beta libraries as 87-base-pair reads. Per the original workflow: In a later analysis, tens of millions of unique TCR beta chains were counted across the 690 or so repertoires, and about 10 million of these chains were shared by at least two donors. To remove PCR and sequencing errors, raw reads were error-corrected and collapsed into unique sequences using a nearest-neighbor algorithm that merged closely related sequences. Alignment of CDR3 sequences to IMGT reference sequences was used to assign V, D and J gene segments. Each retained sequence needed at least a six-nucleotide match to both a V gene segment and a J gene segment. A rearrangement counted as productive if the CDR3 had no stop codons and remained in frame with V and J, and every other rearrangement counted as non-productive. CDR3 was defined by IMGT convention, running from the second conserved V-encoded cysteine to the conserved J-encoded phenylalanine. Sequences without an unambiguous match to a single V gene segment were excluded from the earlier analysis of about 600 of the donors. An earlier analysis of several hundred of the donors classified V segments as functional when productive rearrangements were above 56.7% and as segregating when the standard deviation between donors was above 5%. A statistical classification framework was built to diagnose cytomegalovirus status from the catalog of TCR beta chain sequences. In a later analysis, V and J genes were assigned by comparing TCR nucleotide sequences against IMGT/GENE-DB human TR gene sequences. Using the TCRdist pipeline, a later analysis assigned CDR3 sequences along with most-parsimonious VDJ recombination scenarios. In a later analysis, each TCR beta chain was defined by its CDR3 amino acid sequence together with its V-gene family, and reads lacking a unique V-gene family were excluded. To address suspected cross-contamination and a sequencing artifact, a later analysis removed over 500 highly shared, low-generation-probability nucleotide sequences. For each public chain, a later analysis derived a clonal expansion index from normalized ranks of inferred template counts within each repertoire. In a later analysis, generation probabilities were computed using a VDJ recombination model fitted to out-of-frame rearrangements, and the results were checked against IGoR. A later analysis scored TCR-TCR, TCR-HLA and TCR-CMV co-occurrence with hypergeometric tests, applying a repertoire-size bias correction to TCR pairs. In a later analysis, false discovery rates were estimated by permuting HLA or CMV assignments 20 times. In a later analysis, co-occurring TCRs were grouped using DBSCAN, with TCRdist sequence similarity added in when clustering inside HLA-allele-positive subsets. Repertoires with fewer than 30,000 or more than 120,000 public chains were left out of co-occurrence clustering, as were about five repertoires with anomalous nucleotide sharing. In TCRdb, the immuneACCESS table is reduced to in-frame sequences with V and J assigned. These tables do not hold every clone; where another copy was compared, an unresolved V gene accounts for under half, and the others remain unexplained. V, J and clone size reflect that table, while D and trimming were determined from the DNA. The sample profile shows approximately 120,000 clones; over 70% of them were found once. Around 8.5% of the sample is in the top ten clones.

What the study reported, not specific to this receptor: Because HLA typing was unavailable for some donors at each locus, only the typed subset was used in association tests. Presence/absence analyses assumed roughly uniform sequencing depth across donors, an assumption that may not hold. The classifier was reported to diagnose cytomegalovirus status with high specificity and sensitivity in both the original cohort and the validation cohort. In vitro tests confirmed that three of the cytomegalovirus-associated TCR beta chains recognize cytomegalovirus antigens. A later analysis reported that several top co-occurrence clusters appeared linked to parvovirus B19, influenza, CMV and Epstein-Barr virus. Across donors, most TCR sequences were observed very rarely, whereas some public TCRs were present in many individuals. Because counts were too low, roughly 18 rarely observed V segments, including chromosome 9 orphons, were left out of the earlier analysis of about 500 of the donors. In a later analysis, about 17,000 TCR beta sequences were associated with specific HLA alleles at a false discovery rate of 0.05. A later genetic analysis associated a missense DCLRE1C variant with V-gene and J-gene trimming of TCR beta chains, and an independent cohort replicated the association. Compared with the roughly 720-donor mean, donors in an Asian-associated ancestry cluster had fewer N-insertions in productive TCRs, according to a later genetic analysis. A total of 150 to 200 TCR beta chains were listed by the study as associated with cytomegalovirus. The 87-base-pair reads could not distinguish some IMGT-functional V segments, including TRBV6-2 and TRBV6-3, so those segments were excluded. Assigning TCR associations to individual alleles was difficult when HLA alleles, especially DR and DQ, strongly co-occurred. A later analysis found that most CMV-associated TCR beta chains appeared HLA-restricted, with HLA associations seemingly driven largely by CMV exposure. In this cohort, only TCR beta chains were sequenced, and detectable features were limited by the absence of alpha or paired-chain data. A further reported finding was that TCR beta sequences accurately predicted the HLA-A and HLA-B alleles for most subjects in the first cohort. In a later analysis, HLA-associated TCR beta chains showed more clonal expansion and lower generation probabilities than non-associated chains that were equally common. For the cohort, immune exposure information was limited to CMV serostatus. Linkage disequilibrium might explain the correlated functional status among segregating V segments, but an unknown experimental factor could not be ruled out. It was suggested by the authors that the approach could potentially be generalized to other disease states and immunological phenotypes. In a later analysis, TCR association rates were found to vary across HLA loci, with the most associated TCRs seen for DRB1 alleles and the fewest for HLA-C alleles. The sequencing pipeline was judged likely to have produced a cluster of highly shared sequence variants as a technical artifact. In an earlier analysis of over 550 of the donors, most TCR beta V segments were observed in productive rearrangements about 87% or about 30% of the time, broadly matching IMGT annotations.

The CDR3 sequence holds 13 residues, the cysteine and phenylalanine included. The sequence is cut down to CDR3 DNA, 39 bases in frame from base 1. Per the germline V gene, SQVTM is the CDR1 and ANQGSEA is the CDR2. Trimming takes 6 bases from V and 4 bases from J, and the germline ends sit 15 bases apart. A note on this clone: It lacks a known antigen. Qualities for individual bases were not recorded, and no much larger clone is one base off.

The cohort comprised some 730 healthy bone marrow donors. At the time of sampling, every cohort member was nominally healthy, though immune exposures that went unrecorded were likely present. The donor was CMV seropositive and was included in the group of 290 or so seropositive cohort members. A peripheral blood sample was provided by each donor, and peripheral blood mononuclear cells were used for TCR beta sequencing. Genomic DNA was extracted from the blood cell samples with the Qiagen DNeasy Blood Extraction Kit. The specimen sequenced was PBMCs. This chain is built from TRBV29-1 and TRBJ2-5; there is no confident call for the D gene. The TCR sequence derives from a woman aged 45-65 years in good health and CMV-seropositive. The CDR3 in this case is CSVSVVTRETQYF. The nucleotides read TGCAGCGTCTCTGTCGTCACAAGAGAGACCCAGTACTTC.